The clone carrying this T cell receptor (beta chain) was counted many times. The antigen is undetermined. V trimming: 0 bases; J trimming: 5 bases; junction bases outside the gene matches: 6. CDR1 MGHRA and CDR2 YSYEKL come from the germline V gene. This CDR3 spans 15 amino acids. The sample is drawn from a study of T-cell memory formation after mild COVID-19. Study findings and constraints: The SARS-CoV-2 specificity of second-wave clones reaching peak at day 37 remained unverified.

Amplification by 5'RACE using constant-segment primers produced TCR alpha and TCR beta cDNA libraries that carried sample barcodes and UMIs. TCRdb re-analysed the 5' RACE reads in MiXCR, keeping a single row per CDR3 protein. The table lists tens of thousands of distinct CDR3 sequences, more than 13% of them singletons, with about 43% in the top ten. The sequence came from a man aged 18 to 29 who had mild COVID-19 (a few samples of this study predate the infection). Cell type and time point are not known. V usage is TRBV4-1 and J usage is TRBJ1-1; 7 bases line up with TRBD1. The sample consisted of PBMCs or a T cell subset sorted from them (not recorded which). The CDR3 bases are TGCGCCAGCAGCCAAGAGCCAGGGGGAGGTACTGAAGCTTTCTTT. Amino acid sequence: CASSQEPGGGTEAFF.